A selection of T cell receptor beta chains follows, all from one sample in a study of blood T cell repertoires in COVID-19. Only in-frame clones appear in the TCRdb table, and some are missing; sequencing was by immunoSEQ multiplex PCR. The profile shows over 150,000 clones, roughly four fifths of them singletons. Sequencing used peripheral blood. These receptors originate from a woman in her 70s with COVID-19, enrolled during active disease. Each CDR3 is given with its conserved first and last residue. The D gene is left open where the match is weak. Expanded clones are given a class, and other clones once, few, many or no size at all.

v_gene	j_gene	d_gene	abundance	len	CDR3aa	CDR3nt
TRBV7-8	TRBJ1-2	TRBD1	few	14	CASSSGTGGSGYTF	TGTGCCAGCAGCTCGGGGACAGGGGGCTCTGGCTACACCTTC
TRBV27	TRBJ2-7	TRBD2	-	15	CASSLEAGGPYEQYF	TGTGCCAGCAGTTTAGAGGCGGGAGGGCCCTACGAGCAGTACTTC
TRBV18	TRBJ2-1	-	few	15	CASSPLRTVYNEQFF	TGTGCCAGCTCACCCCTAAGGACAGTATACAATGAGCAGTTCTTC
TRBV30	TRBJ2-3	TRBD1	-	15	CAWSPGQGTTDTQYF	TGTGCCTGGAGCCCGGGACAGGGAACCACAGATACGCAGTATTTT
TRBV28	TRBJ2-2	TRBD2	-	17	CATEPQRGSLNTGELFF	TGTGCCACCGAGCCCCAGCGGGGTTCACTGAACACCGGGGAGCTGTTTTTT
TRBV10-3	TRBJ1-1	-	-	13	CAISDSSSTEAFF	TGTGCCATCAGTGATTCGAGTAGCACTGAAGCTTTCTTT
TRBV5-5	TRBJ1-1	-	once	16	CASSPSWGRVNTEAFF	TGTGCCAGCAGCCCCTCGTGGGGGCGGGTGAACACTGAAGCTTTCTTT
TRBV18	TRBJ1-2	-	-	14	CASSPTTANYGYTF	TGTGCCAGCTCACCAACGACTGCTAACTATGGCTACACCTTC
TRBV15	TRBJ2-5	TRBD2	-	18	CATSRDRGTSGKGETQYF	TGTGCCACCAGCAGAGATCGGGGGACTAGCGGGAAGGGTGAGACCCAGTACTTC
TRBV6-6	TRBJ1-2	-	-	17	CASSPDGGAGLNYGYTF	TGTGCCAGCAGTCCAGATGGCGGGGCAGGTTTGAACTATGGCTACACCTTC
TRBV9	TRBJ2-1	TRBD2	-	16	CASSGGTSGSYNEQFF	TGTGCCAGCAGCGGAGGGACTAGCGGCTCCTACAATGAGCAGTTCTTC
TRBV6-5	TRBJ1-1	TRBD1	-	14	CASNRNRGGTEAFF	TGTGCCAGCAACCGGAACAGGGGAGGCACTGAAGCTTTCTTT
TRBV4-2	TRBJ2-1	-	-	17	CASSQDASFFSYNEQFF	TGTGCCAGCAGCCAAGACGCTAGTTTTTTCTCCTACAATGAGCAGTTCTTC
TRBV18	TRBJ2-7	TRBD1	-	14	CASSQRTGSDEQYF	TGTGCCAGCTCACAAAGGACAGGGAGTGACGAGCAGTACTTC
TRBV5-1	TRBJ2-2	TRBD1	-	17	CASSLQGTGINTGELFF	TGCGCCAGCAGCTTGCAGGGGACAGGGATCAACACCGGGGAGCTGTTTTTT
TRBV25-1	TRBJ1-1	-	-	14	CASSGPIPDTEAFF	TGTGCCAGCAGTGGCCCTATCCCGGACACTGAAGCTTTCTTT
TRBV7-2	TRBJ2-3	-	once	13	CASSLDLRGTQYF	TGTGCCAGCAGCTTAGACCTACGGGGGACGCAGTATTTT
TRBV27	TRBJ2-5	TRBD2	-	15	CASSSPSGGAETQYF	TGTGCCAGCAGTTCCCCCAGCGGGGGCGCGGAGACCCAGTACTTC
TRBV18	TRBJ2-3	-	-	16	CASSPSGGLSTDTQYF	TGTGCCAGCTCACCATCAGGGGGGTTAAGTACAGATACGCAGTATTTT
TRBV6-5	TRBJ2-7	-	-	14	CASSLAVTYYEQYF	TGTGCCAGCAGTTTAGCGGTTACGTACTACGAGCAGTACTTC
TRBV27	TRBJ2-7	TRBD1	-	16	CASSLNPTDRGKEQYF	TGTGCCAGCAGTTTAAATCCAACGGACAGGGGTAAGGAGCAGTACTTC
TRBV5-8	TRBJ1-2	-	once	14	CASSLGGIGYGYTF	TGTGCCAGCTCTCTCGGGGGGATAGGGTATGGCTACACCTTC
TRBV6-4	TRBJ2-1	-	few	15	CASSDSAMGGGEQFF	TGTGCCAGCAGTGACTCAGCCATGGGTGGAGGCGAGCAGTTCTTC
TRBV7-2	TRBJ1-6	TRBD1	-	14	CASSFGTGYSPLHF	TGTGCCAGCAGCTTTGGGACAGGCTATTCACCCCTCCACTTT
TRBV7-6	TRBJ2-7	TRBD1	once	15	CASSLRPGQLYEQYF	TGTGCCAGCAGCTTAAGGCCGGGACAGCTCTACGAGCAGTACTTC
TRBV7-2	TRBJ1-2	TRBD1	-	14	CASSLAGQGSGYTF	TGTGCCAGCAGCTTAGCGGGACAGGGGTCTGGCTACACCTTC
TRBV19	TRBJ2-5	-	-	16	CASSIDGVDAGETQYF	TGTGCCAGTAGTATAGACGGAGTTGATGCCGGGGAGACCCAGTACTTC
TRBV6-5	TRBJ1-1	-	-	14	CASRFTGTNTEAFF	TGTGCCAGCAGATTCACAGGTACGAACACTGAAGCTTTCTTT
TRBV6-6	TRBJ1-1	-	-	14	CASSPRGGETEAFF	TGTGCCAGCAGTCCCCGGGGGGGGGAAACTGAAGCTTTCTTT